What follows are 14 T cell receptor beta chains derived from one specimen sequenced in a study of cytomegalovirus exposure and HLA in healthy donors. The table came from immunoSEQ multiplex PCR; TCRdb's copy has only in-frame clones and leaves some out. The repertoire has about 140,000 clones, 84% of them found once; the top ten carry approximately 1.4%. The sequencing input was PBMCs. The receptors stem from a woman aged 25 to 45 in good health and CMV-seronegative.

The chain joins TRBV7-2 to TRBJ1-2; the D gene is possibly TRBD1 (6 bases). V shed 5 bases and J shed 8 bases, with 15 bases lying between them. Germline CDR1 and CDR2: SGHTA and FQGNSA. The CDR3 spans 13 residues. The CDR3 coding sequence is TGTGCCAGCAGCCGGATTAACAGGGACGGCTACACCTTC. Translation: CASSRINRDGYTF.

The J gene is TRBJ1-4, the V gene TRBV15, with 8 bases fitting TRBD1. The CDR3 has 15 amino acids. The germline gives CDR1 LNHNV, CDR2 YYDKDF (reference sequence). J lost 8 bases, V lost 3 bases, and 8 bases had no gene match. CDR3 sequence reads: CATSRSGTGGEKLFF. CDR3 coding DNA: TGTGCCACCAGCAGGTCCGGGACAGGAGGGGAAAAACTGTTTTTT.

The J gene is TRBJ2-2, the V gene TRBV2; possibly TRBD2 for D (5 bases). Trimming removed 2 bases at V and 7 bases at J, with 20 bases between. CDR3 length: 17 amino acids. The germline V gene has CDR1 SNHLY and CDR2 FYNNEI. As DNA, the CDR3 is TGTGCCAGCAGTGAATCTGGACTTTCCGGCGGTGGCGGGGAGCTGTTTTTT. Translating it yields CASSESGLSGGGGELFF.

The J gene is TRBJ2-7, the V gene TRBV5-1, with TRBD1 matching over 11 bases. The ends lost 2 bases at V and 5 bases at J; junction bases unmatched: 3. The CDR3 totals 14 residues. In germline, CDR1 is SGHRS, CDR2 YFSETQ. The CDR3 DNA is TGCGCCAGCAGCTTTGGACAGGGGGCCCACGAGCAGTACTTC. Protein: CASSFGQGAHEQYF.

This clone has only one observation. The CDR3 is CASSPWASGGAETQYF. For the CDR3, the DNA is TGTGCCAGCAGCCCATGGGCTAGCGGGGGGGCGGAGACCCAGTACTTC. The rearrangement joins TRBV27 to TRBJ2-5; 12 nucleotides agree with TRBD2. The CDR3 totals 16 residues. Germline V gene lookup returns CDR1 MNHEY and CDR2 SMNVEV (reference sequence). V shed 6 bases and J 5 bases; nucleotides not matched to a gene: 10.

This chain connects TRBV6-5 to TRBJ2-7, with a tentative D call TRBD1 (6 bases). The CDR3 runs to 14 residues. With 0 bases removed from V and 5 bases from J, the gap between germline ends came to 11 bases. CDR1 and CDR2 from the germline V gene are MNHEY and SVGAGI. CDR3 bases: TGTGCCAGCAGTTACTCTCCGCAGGGGCACGAGCAGTACTTC. Protein product: CASSYSPQGHEQYF.

This chain connects TRBV11-2 to TRBJ1-4, with 8 bases aligning to TRBD1. Trimming removed 2 bases from V and 7 bases from J; junction bases left unmatched: 12. Germline V CDR1 and CDR2: SGHAT, FQNNGV. CDR3 length equals 17 residues. CDR3 in DNA: TGTGCCAGCAGCTTAAAAATGACCGGGACAGGTAGTGAAAAACTGTTTTTT. This sequence encodes CASSLKMTGTGSEKLFF.

The chain links TRBV11-2 to TRBJ2-5, with a weak D call TRBD1 (7 bases). The germline V gene encodes CDR1 SGHAT and CDR2 FQNNGV. V was pared by 1 base and J by 5 bases, with 20 bases between. This CDR3 has 17 residues. The CDR3 loop reads CASSLGIIETGRETQYF. The CDR3 region has the DNA TGTGCCAGCAGCTTAGGAATAATTGAGACAGGGAGGGAGACCCAGTACTTC.

The chain is built from TRBV4-3 and TRBJ2-1, with D possibly TRBD2 on 5 matching bases. CDR1 LGHNA and CDR2 YSLEER come from the germline V gene. The CDR3 consists of 13 residues. The germline V and J ends were trimmed by 3 bases and 6 bases, with 9 bases remaining between them. The CDR3 reads CASSQELGNEQFF. The CDR3 DNA reads as TGCGCCAGCAGCCAGGAACTAGGCAATGAGCAGTTCTTC.

V is TRBV19 and J is TRBJ1-2; 8 bases are shared with TRBD1. The V segment lost 3 bases and the J segment 7 bases; nucleotides outside the gene matches: 7. The CDR3 length is 14 residues. Per the germline V gene, CDR1 is LNHDA and CDR2 is SQIVND (reference sequence). Written as DNA, the CDR3 is TGTGCCAGTAGTATTTTCCAGGGGGCGCGTGGCTACACCTTC. It codes for CASSIFQGARGYTF.

The chain links TRBV5-5 to TRBJ1-6; 8 bases align to TRBD1. J gave up 8 bases and V 4 bases, and 11 bases lay outside the gene matches. The CDR3 runs 16 residues. CDR1 is SGHKS, CDR2 YYEKEE, per germline (reference sequence). This CDR3 is CASSLYGQTGDSPLHF. The CDR3 nucleotides read TGTGCCAGCAGCCTCTACGGCCAGACAGGGGATTCACCCCTCCACTTT.

The rearrangement uses TRBV19 and TRBJ1-2; tentative D call: TRBD1 (5 bases). This CDR3 spans 13 amino acids. V was shortened by 5 bases and J by 4 bases, with 11 bases between the two germline ends. Germline V gene data show CDR1 as LNHDA and CDR2 as SQIVND (reference sequence). Here the CDR3 DNA reads TGTGCCAGTAGTCCCGACAGTATCTATGGCTACACCTTC. It encodes CASSPDSIYGYTF.

J is TRBJ1-2 and V is TRBV18; no clear D gene. V was pared by 3 bases and J by 4 bases, with 12 bases between. CDR1 is KGHSH and CDR2 is LQKENI in the germline V gene. The CDR3 is 14 amino acids. The CDR3 coding sequence is TGTGCCAGCTCACCGGGCGTGTTTACCTATGGCTACACCTTC. Residues: CASSPGVFTYGYTF.

The chain links TRBV29-1 to TRBJ2-1, with 11 bases matching TRBD2. Germline loops: CDR1 SQVTM, CDR2 ANQGSEA. The V and J ends lost 2 bases and 10 bases, in that order; junction bases with no gene match: 13. The CDR3 loop spans 16 amino acids. CDR3 in DNA: TGCAGCGTTGAACAACTTCGGTCGTCTAGCGGGGGGGAGCAGTTCTTC. Translation gives CSVEQLRSSSGGEQFF.